This T cell receptor (beta chain) was sequenced in a study of shared T cell receptors in the human thymus. Sequenced by immunoSEQ multiplex PCR; TCRdb stores in-frame clones only, minus some. The sample contains 640,000 or so clones, about 87% of which appear only once. CDR1 and CDR2 (germline): MNHEY, SMNVEV (reference sequence). The CDR3 is made up of 18 amino acids. The V end lost 10 bases, the J end lost 2 bases, and 27 bases lay between the germline ends. The same sample was also studied in work on human thymus T cells. According to that study: Corrective surgery for congenital heart defects was being performed on the healthy Finnish infants who were the donors. Obtained as resections during corrective heart surgery, the thymus tissue was then studied. Thymic and blood repertoires seemed to favor certain V and J genes. Highly overlapping thymic repertoires among unrelated individuals were reported in related research.

The sequenced material came from thymocytes. The rearrangement uses TRBV27 and TRBJ1-5; D may be TRBD1 (5 bases). This TCR was recovered from a boy in the first two years of life with a congenital heart defect. In DNA form, the CDR3 reads TGTGCCACCAAGCCGTCACGACATGGGGCGCCCGGCAATCAGCCCCAGCATTTT. Translation: CATKPSRHGAPGNQPQHF.